Given below is one T cell receptor (beta chain) in context. The antigen this receptor binds is unknown. Base-call qualities are not available, and no considerably larger clone is one nucleotide away. Reading from cysteine to phenylalanine, the CDR3 counts 14 amino acids. The retained sequence is limited to the CDR3, 42 bases, with the frame set at the first base. V and J are truncated by 4 bases and 2 bases respectively, leaving an intervening sequence of 14 bases. The germline V gene (reference sequence) specifies DFQATT as CDR1 and SNEGSKA as CDR2. Preparation of the library involved 5' RACE. The listed sequencing device is NextSeq 500. Unique molecular identifiers were attached to individual cDNA molecules in the TCR library protocol so that sequencing error and PCR bias could be corrected. Both TCR alpha and beta chains were sequenced, and tight co-correlation was observed between alpha and beta sequence abundances in each sample. The paper's data handling went like this. Decombinator V4 was used to perform V gene, J gene and CDR3 annotation of TCR sequences. TCRs were defined as expanded if a significant change between any two time points was detected under a Poisson model with p below 0.0001. TCR abundances were normalised to the total number of TCRs sequenced in each sample and reported as counts per million. MAIT TCRs were defined by TRAV1-2 paired with TRAJ12, TRAJ20 or TRAJ33, and iNKT TCRs by TRAV10 paired with TRAJ18. VDJdb, accessed 1 November 2021, was searched for CMV, EBV and SARS-CoV-2 annotated TCRs, with TCRs annotated for multiple antigens excluded. The raw public reads went through TCRdb reprocessing: fastp at Q25, MiXCR clone calling, in-frame beta chains kept. Identical CDR3 protein sequences are pooled into one entry, listed with their most common genes and DNA. The V and J calls were not made by the authors but by TCRdb's processing. Recorded for this sample are tens of thousands of distinct CDR3 sequences; around 10% of them occurred a single time. The ten largest clones take up about 4.2% of the sample.

The study was a case-control design nested within a healthcare worker cohort in London, UK, with weekly nasopharyngeal swab PCR tests and blood sampling. Healthcare workers were enrolled in the week of the UK lockdown, from 23 to 31 March 2020, and were followed every week for up to roughly 15 weeks. This record comes from a study of early T cells in non-severe SARS-CoV-2 infection (dated by TCRdb to the early 2020s). Background for the entire study: Because TCR sequencing was done on bulk RNA from unsorted whole blood, the alpha and beta chains could not be paired.

What the authors observed across the whole study: Matching against VDJdb was skewed toward anti-spike CD8 responses, likely underestimated virus-specific expansions, and missed private and CD4 specificities.

Sequencing used whole blood. This sequence uses TRBV20-1 and TRBJ1-1; TRBD1 is a weak D gene call, 6 bases matching. This receptor was taken from an adult who was a healthcare worker with PCR-confirmed SARS-CoV-2 infection or an uninfected control (not recorded which). This receptor has the CDR3 CSATQRGGNTEAFF. The DNA sequence is as follows: TGCAGTGCTACCCAGAGAGGGGGAAACACTGAAGCTTTCTTT.